Listed here are 14 T cell receptor beta chains from one sample, sequenced in a study of T cell responses to AZD1222 COVID-19 vaccine. Repertoires were generated with immunoSEQ multiplex PCR, while TCRdb's copy carries only in-frame clones and drops some. This table has tens of thousands of clones, about four fifths appearing once. The material was peripheral blood, obtained on day 0 of AZD1222 vaccination. All receptors come from an adult in good health.

V usage is TRBV30 and J usage is TRBJ1-1; 7 bases line up with TRBD1. This CDR3 contains 14 residues. V shed 0 bases and J 1 base; nucleotides not matched to a gene: 2. The V gene's germline CDR1 is GTSNPN and CDR2 SVGIG (reference sequence). The CDR3 nucleotides read TGTGCCTGGAGTGTAGGGACAGCGAACACTGAAGCTTTCTTT. It translates to CAWSVGTANTEAFF.

The chain uses TRBV7-9 and TRBJ2-1; D remains ambiguous. Between the trimmed V and J ends, which lost 3 bases and 7 bases, there was a span of 19 bases. Germline V gene sequence: CDR1 SEHNR, CDR2 FQNEAQ (reference sequence). The CDR3 spans 16 residues. Written as DNA, the CDR3 is TGTGCCAGCAGCTTCGACTCGTTTAGGATTCAGAATGAGCAGTTCTTC. Its translation is CASSFDSFRIQNEQFF.

This sequence joins TRBV5-1 and TRBJ1-4, with D perhaps matching TRBD1 (5 bases). Trimming removed 2 bases from V and 2 bases from J, with 13 bases in between. The CDR3 runs 16 residues. CDR1 and CDR2 from the germline V gene are SGHRS and YFSETQ. The CDR3 loop reads CASSFGDFGTNEKLFF. DNA for the CDR3: TGCGCCAGCAGCTTCGGGGACTTCGGGACTAATGAAAAACTGTTTTTT.

This clone has more than one count but fewer than ten. This chain uses TRBV4-2 with TRBJ2-1; 10 bases fit TRBD2. This CDR3 comprises 16 residues. The J segment lost 7 bases and the V segment lost 5 bases, leaving 11 bases of the junction unmatched. Germline V gives CDR1 LGHNA, CDR2 YNFKEQ. CDR3 residues: CASSSRHSGGANEQFF. The CDR3, as DNA: TGTGCCAGCAGCTCCCGACACAGCGGGGGGGCGAATGAGCAGTTCTTC.

The rearrangement joins TRBV5-4 to TRBJ2-7; TRBD2 might be the D (6 bases). The length of the CDR3 is 14 residues. The germline V and J ends were trimmed by 0 bases and 3 bases, with 10 bases remaining between them. Germline CDR1 SGHNT, CDR2 YYREEE (reference sequence). CDR3 in DNA: TGTGCCAGCAGCTTGGAGGGAGGAAACTACGAGCAGTACTTC. Translating it yields CASSLEGGNYEQYF.

This clone was found once. The genes are TRBV4-1 and TRBJ2-7, with D perhaps assigned TRBD1 or TRBD2 (5 bases each). V was trimmed by 3 bases and J by 7 bases, leaving 13 bases between them. This CDR3 spans 13 amino acids. CDR1 is MGHRA and CDR2 is YSYEKL in the germline V gene. The CDR3 DNA follows: TGCGCCAGCAGCCAGCTCAGGGACGGGGAGCAGTACTTC. This gives the protein CASSQLRDGEQYF.

This rearrangement joins TRBV7-9 to TRBJ1-3; 8 nucleotides align to TRBD1. Germline values: CDR1 SEHNR, CDR2 FQNEAQ (reference sequence). The CDR3 runs 15 residues. V dropped 2 bases and J dropped 2; count of bases not matched to a gene: 2. CDR3: CASSLQGAAGNTIYF. CDR3 DNA sequence: TGTGCCAGCAGCTTACAGGGGGCAGCTGGAAACACCATATATTTT.

This sequence joins TRBV6-5 and TRBJ1-1; a weak D match, TRBD1 (5 bases). Trimming stripped 4 bases from V and 6 bases from J, with 9 bases between. Per the germline V gene, CDR1 is MNHEY and CDR2 is SVGAGI. This CDR3 comprises 12 residues. The CDR3 loop is CASSSRVAEAFF. The CDR3 nucleotides are TGTGCCAGCAGTTCCAGGGTGGCTGAAGCTTTCTTT.

The rearrangement uses TRBV5-1 and TRBJ2-4; no reliable D call. Trimming cost V 4 bases and J 0 bases, with 14 bases left between them. The germline V gene encodes CDR1 SGHRS and CDR2 YFSETQ. The CDR3 totals 16 residues. For the CDR3, the DNA is TGCGCCAGCAGCGATGAGGCGAGACTAGCCAAAAACATTCAGTACTTC. As protein: CASSDEARLAKNIQYF.

This clone appeared once. CDR3 amino acids: CASSPLLSDPQHF. As DNA, the CDR3 is TGTGCCAGCAGCCCCCTCCTCTCCGATCCCCAGCATTTT. The V call is TRBV7-8, the J call TRBJ1-5; no definite D call. V lost 5 bases to trimming and J lost 10 bases, with 15 bases between them. The CDR3 has 13 amino acids. CDR1 and CDR2 from the germline V gene are SGHVS and FQNEAQ. The full variable domain, completed using reference TRBV7-8 and TRBJ1-5, is GAGVSQSPRYKVAKRGQDVALRCDPISGHVSLFWYQQALGQGPEFLTYFQNEAQLDKSGLPSDRFFAERPEGSVSTLKIQRTQQEDSAVYLCASSPLLSDPQHFGDGTRLSIL.

The rearrangement links TRBV24-1 to TRBJ2-4, with TRBD2 matching over 8 bases. The CDR3 is 15 residues long. Trimming cost V 4 bases and J 3 bases; bases outside gene matches: 4. CDR1 KGHDR and CDR2 SFDVKD come from the germline V gene. The DNA of the CDR3 is TGTGCCACCAGTGACTCTCGGGGGGGCAAAAACATTCAGTACTTC. The encoded protein is CATSDSRGGKNIQYF.

The rearrangement uses TRBV29-1 and TRBJ2-7; the D gene is possibly TRBD2 (6 bases). V gave up 3 bases and J gave up 7 bases, with 13 bases separating them. The CDR3 length is 12 residues. Germline V gives CDR1 SQVTM, CDR2 ANQGSEA. The CDR3 nucleotides are TGCAGCGTTGAGGTGGGCGCGGGGGAGCAGTACTTC. It yields the protein CSVEVGAGEQYF.

This clone was picked up a small number of times. The gene calls are TRBV4-3 and TRBJ1-1; D is possibly TRBD1 (5 bases). Trimming removed 2 bases from V and 1 base from J, with 20 bases in between. This CDR3 has 18 residues. Germline values: CDR1 LGHNA, CDR2 YSLEER. CDR3 DNA sequence: TGCGCCAGCAGCCAATTCCTCGCGATAGGGGACCAGAACACTGAAGCTTTCTTT. Protein product: CASSQFLAIGDQNTEAFF.

The chain carries TRBV7-8 and TRBJ2-7, with a tentative D call TRBD1 (6 bases). The CDR3 consists of 14 residues. V dropped 5 bases and J dropped 2 bases, with 13 bases sitting between them. The V gene's germline CDR1 is SGHVS and CDR2 FQNEAQ. The CDR3 DNA follows: TGTGCCAGCAGCCAGGACAGTAAGGCCTACGAGCAGTACTTC. Protein: CASSQDSKAYEQYF.